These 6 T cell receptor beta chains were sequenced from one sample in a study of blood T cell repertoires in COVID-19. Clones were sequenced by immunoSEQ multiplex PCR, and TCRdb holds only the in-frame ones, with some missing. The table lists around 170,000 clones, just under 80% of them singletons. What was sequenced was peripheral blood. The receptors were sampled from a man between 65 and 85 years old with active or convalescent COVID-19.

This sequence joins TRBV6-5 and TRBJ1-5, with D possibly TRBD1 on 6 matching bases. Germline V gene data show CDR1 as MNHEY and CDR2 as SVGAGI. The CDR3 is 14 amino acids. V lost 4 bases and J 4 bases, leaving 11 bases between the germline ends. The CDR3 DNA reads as TGTGCCAGCAGTTCCCAACAGGGAAATCAGCCCCAGCATTTT. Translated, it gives CASSSQQGNQPQHF.

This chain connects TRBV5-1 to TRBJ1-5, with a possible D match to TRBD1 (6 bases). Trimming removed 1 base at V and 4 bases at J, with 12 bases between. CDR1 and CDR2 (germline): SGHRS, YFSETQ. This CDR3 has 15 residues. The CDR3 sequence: CASSLQGQSNQPQHF. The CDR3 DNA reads TGCGCCAGCAGCTTGCAAGGACAGTCGAATCAGCCCCAGCATTTT.

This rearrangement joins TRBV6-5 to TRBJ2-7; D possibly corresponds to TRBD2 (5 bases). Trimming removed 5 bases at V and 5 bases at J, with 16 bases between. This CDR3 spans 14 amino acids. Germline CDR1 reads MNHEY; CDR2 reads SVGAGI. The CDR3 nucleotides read TGTGCCAGCAGTAGGGAGATAACCCTCCACGAGCAGTACTTC. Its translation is CASSREITLHEQYF.

CDR3 in DNA: TGTGCCAGCAGTTCAGGGGGGTATGGCTACACCTTC. As protein: CASSSGGYGYTF. The chain employs TRBV27 and TRBJ1-2; 7 positions match TRBD1. Germline-derived CDR1 and CDR2 are MNHEY and SMNVEV (reference sequence). After removal of 4 bases from V and 5 bases from J, the junction contained 1 base not matched to a gene. The CDR3 is made up of 12 amino acids.

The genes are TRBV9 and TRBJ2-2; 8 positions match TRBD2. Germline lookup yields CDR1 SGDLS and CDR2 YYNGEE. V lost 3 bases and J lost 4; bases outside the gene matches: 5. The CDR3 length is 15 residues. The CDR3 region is CASSGLAGTTGELFF. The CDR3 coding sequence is TGTGCCAGCAGCGGCTTAGCGGGGACCACCGGGGAGCTGTTTTTT. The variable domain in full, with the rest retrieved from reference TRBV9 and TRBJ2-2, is DSGVTQTPKHLITATGQRVTLRCSPRSGDLSVYWYQQSLDQGLQFLIQYYNGEERAKGNILERFSAQQFPDLHSELNLSSLELGDSALYFCASSGLAGTTGELFFGEGSRLTVL.

The CDR3: CASSEVTGGSYNEQFF. Here the CDR3 DNA reads TGTGCCAGCAGTGAGGTTACGGGAGGCTCCTACAATGAGCAGTTCTTC. This sequence joins TRBV2 and TRBJ2-1, with TRBD2 identical over 7 bases. J gave up 0 bases and V 3 bases, and 5 bases lay outside the gene matches. The germline V gene encodes CDR1 SNHLY and CDR2 FYNNEI. The CDR3 loop spans 16 amino acids.